This paragraph covers one T cell receptor (beta chain) sequence. These data belong to a study of blood T cell repertoires in COVID-19. Study overall: Nucleic acid was either cDNA or gDNA, and it came from T cells, B-cell-depleted T cells, or PBMCs.

CDR1 is KGHSH and CDR2 is LQKENI in the germline V gene. This CDR3 comprises 15 residues. V lost 3 bases and J lost 7; bases outside the gene matches: 5. The method was immunoSEQ multiplex PCR; TCRdb's version includes in-frame clones alone and lacks a portion of them. The table includes approximately 190,000 clones, approximately 90% detected once. The material sequenced was peripheral blood. This clonotype originated in a man between 60 and 75 years old with active or convalescent COVID-19. This chain links TRBV18 with TRBJ2-2; 10 nucleotides agree with TRBD1. DNA of the CDR3: TGTGCCAGCTCACCTTCCGGGACAGGGGACGGGGAGCTGTTTTTT. It is translated as CASSPSGTGDGELFF.